This T cell receptor (beta chain) originates from a study of T cell responses to AZD1222 COVID-19 vaccine. CDR3 length: 15 residues. The ends lost 4 bases at V and 1 base at J; junction bases unmatched: 7. Germline V gene lookup returns CDR1 MGHRA and CDR2 YSYEKL. The table came from immunoSEQ multiplex PCR; TCRdb's copy has only in-frame clones and leaves some out. Among 150,000 to 200,000 clones listed, around 92% were seen once. The genes are TRBV4-1 and TRBJ2-7, with 7 positions matching TRBD2. This clonotype was sampled from an adult who received the AZD1222 COVID-19 vaccine. The sequences come from peripheral blood, collected 28 days after the second AZD1222 dose. The CDR3 sequence: CASSPAGGRSYEQYF. The CDR3 coding sequence is TGCGCCAGCAGCCCGGCCGGGGGGAGATCCTACGAGCAGTACTTC.